Below are 20 T cell receptor beta chains sequenced from a single sample in a study of cytomegalovirus exposure and HLA in healthy donors. PCR primers comprised 60 Vbeta and 13 Jbeta primers. Libraries were prepared by immunoSEQ multiplex PCR; TCRdb keeps only in-frame clonotypes and omits some of them. In the table there are about 230,000 clones, about 80% of which are singletons. Sequences were obtained from PBMCs. These receptors all stem from an older woman in good health and CMV-seropositive.

The gene calls are TRBV7-2 and TRBJ2-5; tentative D call: TRBD1 (6 bases). CDR3 length: 14 amino acids. Germline assignment: CDR1 SGHTA and CDR2 FQGNSA. V was trimmed by 4 bases and J by 4 bases, leaving 13 bases between them. CDR3 nucleotides: TGTGCCAGCAGCTCATCGGGACACTCAGAGACCCAGTACTTC. Protein sequence: CASSSSGHSETQYF.

Only one count was recorded for this clone. CDR3 sequence: CSASLQPQHF. In nucleotides, the CDR3 is TGCAGTGCTAGTCTTCAGCCCCAGCATTTT. The rearrangement links TRBV20-1 to TRBJ1-5; D not certain. The V end lost 3 bases, the J end lost 6 bases, and 3 bases lay between the germline ends. The germline V gene has CDR1 DFQATT and CDR2 SNEGSKA (reference sequence). This CDR3 is 10 amino acids long.

This rearrangement joins TRBV7-2 to TRBJ2-7; a weak D match, TRBD1 (6 bases). The V and J ends lost 5 bases and 2 bases respectively, with 16 bases between them. The germline gives CDR1 SGHTA, CDR2 FQGNSA. The CDR3 is 15 amino acids. The CDR3 region is CASSPDLGDTYEQYF. The CDR3 coding sequence is TGTGCCAGCAGCCCGGATCTTGGGGACACCTACGAGCAGTACTTC. Based on the CDR3 plus reference TRBV7-2 and TRBJ2-7, the full variable domain is GAGVSQSPSNKVTEKGKDVELRCDPISGHTALYWYRQSLGQGLEFLIYFQGNSAPDKSGLPSDRFSAERTGGSVSTLTIQRTQQEDSAVYLCASSPDLGDTYEQYFGPGTRLTVT.

This clone was found a few times. V and J are TRBV19 and TRBJ2-6; D possibly corresponds to TRBD1 (5 bases). V was pared by 6 bases and J by 4 bases, with 10 bases between. The CDR3 is 14 residues long. Germline values: CDR1 LNHDA, CDR2 SQIVND (reference sequence). The DNA of the CDR3 is TGTGCCAGTAGCAGGGCTTGGGGGGCCAACGTCCTGACTTTC. Translation: CASSRAWGANVLTF. The full variable domain, in which reference TRBV19 and TRBJ2-6 provide the parts outside the CDR3, is DGGITQSPKYLFRKEGQNVTLSCEQNLNHDAMYWYRQDPGQGLRLIYYSQIVNDFQKGDIAEGYSVSREKKESFPLTVTSAQKNPTAFYLCASSRAWGANVLTFGAGSRLTVL.

V and J are TRBV28 and TRBJ2-1, with 11 bases identical to TRBD2. The CDR3 spans 16 residues. V was pared by 5 bases and J by 3 bases, with 6 bases of the junction left unmatched. Germline lookup yields CDR1 MDHEN and CDR2 SYDVKM. CDR3 region: CASSILLAGDYNEQFF. CDR3 sequence (DNA): TGTGCCAGCAGTATCCTACTAGCGGGAGACTACAATGAGCAGTTCTTC.

CDR3 DNA: TGTGCCAGCAGCTTAAAGGGAGGGTCGCGGGAAAAACTGTTTTTT. Amino acids: CASSLKGGSREKLFF. This rearrangement joins TRBV5-4 to TRBJ1-4; D unclear. The CDR3 is 15 residues long. Germline CDR1 SGHNT, CDR2 YYREEE (reference sequence). Trimming left V 2 bases short and J 8 bases short, with 16 bases between. The full variable domain, completed using reference TRBV5-4 and TRBJ1-4, is ETGVTQSPTHLIKTRGQQVTLRCSSQSGHNTVSWYQQALGQGPQFIFQYYREEENGRGNFPPRFSGLQFPNYSSELNVNALELDDSALYLCASSLKGGSREKLFFGSGTQLSVL.

Only a few counts were recorded for this clone. The chain uses TRBV27 and TRBJ1-2; D call uncertain. CDR3 length: 14 residues. Trimming removed 1 base at V and 7 bases at J, with 13 bases between. Germline V lookup: CDR1 MNHEY, CDR2 SMNVEV (reference sequence). The CDR3 bases are TGTGCCAGCAGTTTATTTAGCGGTGGCAGTGGCTACACCTTC. Its protein is CASSLFSGGSGYTF.

A remark on this clone: Other DNA sequences of this sample code for an identical CDR3. V and J are TRBV6-5 and TRBJ2-7; no definite D call. CDR1 MNHEY and CDR2 SVGAGI come from the germline V gene. The CDR3 sequence is 14 residues long. V was clipped by 6 bases and J by 2 bases, with 14 bases between them. The CDR3 spells CASSRPTLAYEQYF. CDR3 nucleotides: TGTGCCAGCAGCCGCCCGACTCTAGCCTACGAGCAGTACTTC.

This sequence joins TRBV6-1 and TRBJ2-3; 7 bases line up with TRBD2. The CDR3 is made up of 14 amino acids. J lost 3 bases, V lost 4 bases, and 4 bases had no gene match. Germline-derived CDR1 and CDR2 are MNHNS and SASEGT. The DNA for the CDR3 is TGTGCCAGCAGTGGGGGAGGGTGGACAGATACGCAGTATTTT. Protein sequence: CASSGGGWTDTQYF.

This sequence joins TRBV5-4 and TRBJ1-1; 9 nucleotides agree with TRBD1. CDR1 is SGHNT, CDR2 YYREEE, per germline (reference sequence). V shed 3 bases and J 5 bases; nucleotides not matched to a gene: 8. The CDR3 is made up of 15 amino acids. CDR3 nucleotides: TGTGCCAGCAGCTCACCGGGACAGGGTGGAACTGAAGCTTTCTTT. Translated, it gives CASSSPGQGGTEAFF.

The chain is built from TRBV5-1 and TRBJ2-3, with 7 bases that match TRBD2. This CDR3 spans 17 amino acids. Germline loops: CDR1 SGHRS, CDR2 YFSETQ. V dropped 0 bases and J dropped 1; count of bases not matched to a gene: 8. CDR3 region: CASSLARGSGGTDTQYF. The CDR3 bases are TGCGCCAGCAGCTTGGCCCGCGGGAGCGGTGGCACAGATACGCAGTATTTT.

In its sample, this clone was seen once. The chain links TRBV30 to TRBJ2-5; TRBD1 matches 7 bases. The CDR3 length is 13 residues. J gave up 4 bases and V 2 bases, and 4 bases lay outside the gene matches. CDR1 is GTSNPN and CDR2 is SVGIG in the germline V gene (reference sequence). The CDR3 nucleotides are TGTGCCTGGAGTCTGGGACAGCGAGAGACCCAGTACTTC. Translation: CAWSLGQRETQYF.

The gene calls are TRBV5-1 and TRBJ1-2, with TRBD1 identical over 11 bases. Germline trimming cut 4 bases from V and 7 bases from J; bases unmatched to any gene: 3. The CDR3 consists of 13 residues. Per germline, CDR1 SGHRS and CDR2 YFSETQ. In nucleotides, the CDR3 is TGCGCCAGCAGCGAAGGACAGGGGGCTGGCTACACCTTC. Protein product: CASSEGQGAGYTF.

The rearrangement links TRBV7-2 to TRBJ1-3; D remains unclear. V was clipped by 6 bases and J by 1 base, with 22 bases between them. This CDR3 contains 18 residues. Germline-derived CDR1 and CDR2 are SGHTA and FQGNSA. DNA of the CDR3: TGTGCCAGCAGTGAGAGGGCTGAATATGTCCTATCTGGAAACACCATATATTTT. Translated, it gives CASSERAEYVLSGNTIYF.

The rearrangement uses TRBV11-1 and TRBJ2-5; 7 bases map to TRBD2. Germline loops: CDR1 SGHAT, CDR2 FQDESV (reference sequence). This CDR3 has 17 residues. Trimming took 1 base from V and 0 from J; bases not matched to a gene: 8. The CDR3 sequence: CASSLELTAGDQETQYF. CDR3 in DNA: TGTGCCAGCAGCTTAGAGCTCACCGCGGGGGACCAAGAGACCCAGTACTTC.

The V call is TRBV6-1, the J call TRBJ2-7, with no clear D. The V end was cut by 7 bases, the J end by 4 bases, with 14 bases between. Germline assignment: CDR1 MNHNS and CDR2 SASEGT. The CDR3 runs to 13 residues. CDR3 in amino acids: CASTQPYGYEQYF. As DNA, the CDR3 is TGTGCCAGCACCCAACCTTACGGGTACGAGCAGTACTTC.

The chain recombines TRBV4-1 with TRBJ2-7, with D maybe TRBD2 (5 bases). This CDR3 has 16 amino acids. Per the germline V gene, CDR1 is MGHRA and CDR2 is YSYEKL. The V gene lost 0 bases and the J gene lost 3 bases, with 15 bases spanning the gap. CDR3 protein: CASSQDWASRIYEQYF. CDR3 coding DNA: TGCGCCAGCAGCCAAGATTGGGCTAGCCGAATCTACGAGCAGTACTTC.

CDR3: CASMSQGVTEAFF. In DNA form, the CDR3 reads TGTGCCAGCATGTCGCAGGGTGTGACTGAAGCTTTCTTT. This chain connects TRBV7-9 to TRBJ1-1; weak D call: TRBD1 (5 bases). The CDR3 totals 13 residues. The ends were cut back, 7 bases at V and 5 bases at J, with 14 bases in the middle. Looked up from germline, CDR1 is SEHNR and CDR2 is FQNEAQ (reference sequence).

J is TRBJ1-5 and V is TRBV28; 9 bases match TRBD1. The CDR3 is 16 amino acids. Germline trimming cut 6 bases from V and 7 bases from J; bases unmatched to any gene: 13. Germline V gene sequence: CDR1 MDHEN, CDR2 SYDVKM. CDR3 coding DNA: TGTGCCAGCAGCAAGGGACTCTGGGGACAGGGACAGCCCCAGCATTTT. Protein: CASSKGLWGQGQPQHF. The variable domain in full, with the rest retrieved from reference TRBV28 and TRBJ1-5, is DVKVTQSSRYLVKRTGEKVFLECVQDMDHENMFWYRQDPGLGLRLIYFSYDVKMKEKGDIPEGYSVSREKKERFSLILESASTNQTSMYLCASSKGLWGQGQPQHFGDGTRLSIL.

This clone has just a few counts. The chain links TRBV14 to TRBJ2-6; 7 nucleotides agree with TRBD1. The length of the CDR3 is 19 residues. V lost 2 bases, J lost 4 bases, and 14 bases stayed unmatched. Germline V gene data show CDR1 as SGHDN and CDR2 as FVKESK. CDR3 coding DNA: TGTGCCAGCAGCCAACCCCCACAGGGGCTGGCTTCCGGGGCCAACGTCCTGACTTTC. It encodes CASSQPPQGLASGANVLTF.